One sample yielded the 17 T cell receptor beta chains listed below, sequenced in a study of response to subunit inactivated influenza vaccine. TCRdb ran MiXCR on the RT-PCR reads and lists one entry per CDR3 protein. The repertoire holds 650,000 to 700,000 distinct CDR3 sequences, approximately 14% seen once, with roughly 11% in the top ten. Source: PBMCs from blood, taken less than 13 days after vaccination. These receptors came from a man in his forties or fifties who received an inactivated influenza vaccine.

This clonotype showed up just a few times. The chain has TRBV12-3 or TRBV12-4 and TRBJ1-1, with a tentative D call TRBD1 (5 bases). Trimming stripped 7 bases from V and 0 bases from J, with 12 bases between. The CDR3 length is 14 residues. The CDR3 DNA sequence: TGTGCCAGCAAACCTACAGGCATGAACACTGAAGCTTTCTTT. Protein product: CASKPTGMNTEAFF.

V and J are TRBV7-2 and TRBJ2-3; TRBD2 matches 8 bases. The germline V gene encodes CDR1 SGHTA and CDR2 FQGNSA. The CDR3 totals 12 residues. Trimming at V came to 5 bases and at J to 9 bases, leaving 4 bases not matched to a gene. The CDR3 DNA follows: TGTGCCAGCAGCACCCAGCGGGGGACGCAGTATTTT. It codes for CASSTQRGTQYF.

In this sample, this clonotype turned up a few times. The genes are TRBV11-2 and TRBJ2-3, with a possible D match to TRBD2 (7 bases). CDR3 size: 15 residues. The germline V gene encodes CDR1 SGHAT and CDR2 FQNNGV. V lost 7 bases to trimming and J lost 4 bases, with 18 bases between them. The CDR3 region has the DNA TGTGCCAGCACCATAGGGGGGGGTAGGGCAGATACGCAGTATTTT. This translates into CASTIGGGRADTQYF.

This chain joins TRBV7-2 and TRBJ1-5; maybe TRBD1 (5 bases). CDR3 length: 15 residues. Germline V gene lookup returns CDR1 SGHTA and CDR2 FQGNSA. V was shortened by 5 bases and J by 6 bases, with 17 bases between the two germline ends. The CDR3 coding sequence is TGTGCCAGCAGCAGAGGGGCAGGGTATCGTCAGCCCCAGCATTTT. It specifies CASSRGAGYRQPQHF.

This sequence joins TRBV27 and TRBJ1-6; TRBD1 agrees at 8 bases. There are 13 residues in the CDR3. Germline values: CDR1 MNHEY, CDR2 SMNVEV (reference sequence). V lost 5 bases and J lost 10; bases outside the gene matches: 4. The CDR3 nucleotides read TGTGCCAGCAGTCCGGACAGGGCATCACCCCTCCACTTT. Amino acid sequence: CASSPDRASPLHF.

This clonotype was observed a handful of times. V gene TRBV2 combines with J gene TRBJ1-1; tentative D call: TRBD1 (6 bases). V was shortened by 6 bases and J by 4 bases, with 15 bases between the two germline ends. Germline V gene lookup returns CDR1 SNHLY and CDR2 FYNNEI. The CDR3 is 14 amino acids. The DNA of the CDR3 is TGTGCCAGCAGAGGGGGGGGTCAAGGCACTGAAGCTTTCTTT. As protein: CASRGGGQGTEAFF.

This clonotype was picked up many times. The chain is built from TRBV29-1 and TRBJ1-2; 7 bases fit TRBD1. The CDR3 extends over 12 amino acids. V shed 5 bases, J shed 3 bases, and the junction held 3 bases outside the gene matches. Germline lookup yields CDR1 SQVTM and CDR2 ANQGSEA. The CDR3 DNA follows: TGCAGCGTTCCAACAGGGGACTATGGCTACACCTTC. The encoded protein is CSVPTGDYGYTF.

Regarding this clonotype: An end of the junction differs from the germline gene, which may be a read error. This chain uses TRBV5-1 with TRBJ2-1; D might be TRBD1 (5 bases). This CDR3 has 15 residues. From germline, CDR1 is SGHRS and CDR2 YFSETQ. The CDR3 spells CASSLMDTTYNERFF. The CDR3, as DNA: TGCGCCAGCAGCCTGATGGACACCACCTACAATGAGCGGTTCTTC.

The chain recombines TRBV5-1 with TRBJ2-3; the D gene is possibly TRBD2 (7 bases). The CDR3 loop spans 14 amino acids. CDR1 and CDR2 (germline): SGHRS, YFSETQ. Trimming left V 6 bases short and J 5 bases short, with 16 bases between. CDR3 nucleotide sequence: TGCGCCAGCAACGGGGCGGGGGCGGGAGATACGCAGTATTTT. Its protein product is CASNGAGAGDTQYF.

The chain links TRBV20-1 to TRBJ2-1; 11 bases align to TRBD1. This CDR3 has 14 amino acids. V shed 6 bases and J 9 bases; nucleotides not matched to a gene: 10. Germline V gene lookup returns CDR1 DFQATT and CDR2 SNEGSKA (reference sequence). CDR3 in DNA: TGCAGTGCACCTACCGGGACAGGGGGTGGTGAGCAGTTCTTC. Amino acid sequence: CSAPTGTGGGEQFF.

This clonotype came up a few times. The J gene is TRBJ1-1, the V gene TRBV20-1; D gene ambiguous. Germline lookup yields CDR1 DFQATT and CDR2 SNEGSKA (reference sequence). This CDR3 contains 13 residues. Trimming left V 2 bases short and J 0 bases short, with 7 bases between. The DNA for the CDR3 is TGCAGTGCTAGAAACACTCTGAACACTGAAGCTTTCTTT. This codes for CSARNTLNTEAFF.

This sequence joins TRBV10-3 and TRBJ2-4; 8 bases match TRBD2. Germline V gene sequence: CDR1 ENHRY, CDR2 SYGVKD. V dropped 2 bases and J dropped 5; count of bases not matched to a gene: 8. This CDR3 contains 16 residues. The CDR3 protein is CAISEELAVYQNIQYF. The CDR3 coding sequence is TGTGCCATCAGTGAGGAACTAGCGGTGTACCAAAACATTCAGTACTTC.

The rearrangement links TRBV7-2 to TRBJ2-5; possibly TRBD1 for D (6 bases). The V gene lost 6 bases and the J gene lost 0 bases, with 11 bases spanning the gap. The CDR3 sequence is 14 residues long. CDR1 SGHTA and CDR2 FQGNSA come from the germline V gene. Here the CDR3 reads CASSRDRNQETQYF. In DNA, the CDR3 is TGTGCCAGCAGTAGAGACAGGAACCAAGAGACCCAGTACTTC.

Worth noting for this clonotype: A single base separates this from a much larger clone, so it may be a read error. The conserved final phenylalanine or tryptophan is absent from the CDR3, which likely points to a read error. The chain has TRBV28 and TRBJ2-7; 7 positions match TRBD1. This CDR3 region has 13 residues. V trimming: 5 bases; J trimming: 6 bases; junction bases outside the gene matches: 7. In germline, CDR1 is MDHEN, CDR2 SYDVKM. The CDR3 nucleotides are TGTGCCAGCAGTCCCGGGACAGCATCCGAGCAGTACATC. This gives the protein CASSPGTASEQYI.

In DNA form, the CDR3 reads TGCGCCAGCAGCTTTCAACCCCGGGGCAGCCAAGAGACCCAGTACTTC. This translates into CASSFQPRGSQETQYF. This chain links TRBV5-1 with TRBJ2-5; tentatively, D is TRBD1 or TRBD2 (5 bases each). The germline V and J ends were trimmed by 2 bases and 1 base, with 15 bases remaining between them. The CDR3 is made up of 16 amino acids. Germline-derived CDR1 and CDR2 are SGHRS and YFSETQ.

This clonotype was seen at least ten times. The CDR3 sequence: CASSKGRDYEQYF. The CDR3 nucleotides are TGTGCCAGCAGCAAAGGGAGGGACTACGAGCAGTACTTC. This chain connects TRBV6-6 to TRBJ2-7; 7 bases line up with TRBD2. CDR3 size: 13 residues. Germline V gene sequence: CDR1 MNHNY, CDR2 SVGAGI (reference sequence). J gave up 3 bases and V 6 bases, and 5 bases lay outside the gene matches.

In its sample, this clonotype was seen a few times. In DNA, the CDR3 is TGTGCCAGCAGCTCGGATGAGGGCCGCCTTTACTACGAGCAGTACTTC. This codes for CASSSDEGRLYYEQYF. The gene calls are TRBV3-1 and TRBJ2-7; perhaps TRBD2 as D (5 bases). Between the trimmed V and J ends, which lost 5 bases and 3 bases, there was a span of 20 bases. The germline V gene encodes CDR1 LGHDT and CDR2 YNNKEL (reference sequence). This CDR3 spans 16 amino acids.